Sequencing of this T cell receptor (beta chain) was carried out in a study of blood T cell repertoires in COVID-19. Whole-study context: COVID-19 samples collected from the United States, Italy and Spain covered acute and convalescent phases.

Participants spanned ages roughly 18 to 95 years and resided in roughly 22 US areas. Cohort placement rested on clinical history that participants reported themselves. In the original analysis: Estimates of nucleated cell counts were drawn from the amplification of reference gene primers. Some clones are missing from TCRdb's copy, which holds only in-frame ones; the method was immunoSEQ multiplex PCR. Clone size and V and J calls were adopted from that table, with D and trimming inferred from the DNA. The data show about 180,000 clones, over 75% seen once. The CDR3 contains 16 residues. Deletions cut 6 bases from V and 0 bases from J, with 15 bases between. The V gene's germline CDR1 is SGHVS and CDR2 FNYEAQ.

The chain uses TRBV7-6 and TRBJ2-1; the D gene is possibly TRBD1 (5 bases). The clonotype originates from a woman between 35 and 50 years old with acute COVID-19. Sequenced input: PBMCs or T cells enriched from blood (not recorded which). The CDR3 DNA follows: TGTGCCAGCAGGGCACAAACTACAGGCTCCTACAATGAGCAGTTCTTC. This codes for CASRAQTTGSYNEQFF.